This TCR beta chain stems from a study of cytomegalovirus exposure and HLA in healthy donors. This clone was seen a few times. Its antigen remains unidentified. This PCR relied on a set of 60 Vbeta primers and 13 Jbeta primers. Libraries were prepared by immunoSEQ multiplex PCR; TCRdb keeps only in-frame clonotypes and omits some of them. The repertoire has some 120,000 clones, over 60% of them found once; the top ten carry 2% to 2.5%. V was shortened by 4 bases and J by 0 bases, with 12 bases between the two germline ends. The germline gives CDR1 MNHEY, CDR2 SVGAGI. The CDR3 runs 15 residues. The donors comprised healthy bone marrow donors. Study-wide findings and caveats: Presence/absence analyses treated sequencing depth as roughly uniform across donors. Most TCR sequences were uncommon, yet certain public TCRs appeared in many donors.

What was sequenced was PBMCs. The V call is TRBV6-5, the J call TRBJ1-1; D is ambiguous. This TCR came from a man between 18 and 29 years old in good health and CMV-seronegative. Here the CDR3 reads CASSWELGMNTEAFF. CDR3 DNA: TGTGCCAGCAGTTGGGAGTTGGGGATGAACACTGAAGCTTTCTTT.